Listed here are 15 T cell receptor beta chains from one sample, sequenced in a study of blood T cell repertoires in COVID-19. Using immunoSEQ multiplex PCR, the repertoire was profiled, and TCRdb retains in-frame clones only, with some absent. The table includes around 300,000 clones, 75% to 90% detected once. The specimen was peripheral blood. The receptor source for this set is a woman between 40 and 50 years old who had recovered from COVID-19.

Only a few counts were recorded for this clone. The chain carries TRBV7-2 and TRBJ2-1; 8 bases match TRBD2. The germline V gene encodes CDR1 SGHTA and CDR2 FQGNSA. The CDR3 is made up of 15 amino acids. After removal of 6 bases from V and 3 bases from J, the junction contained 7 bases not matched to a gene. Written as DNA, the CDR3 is TGTGCCAGCAGACGTACAGCGGGAGACTACAATGAGCAGTTCTTC. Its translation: CASRRTAGDYNEQFF.

The DNA of the CDR3 is TGTGCCAGCAGCCGGGACAGGGTTGATGGCTACACCTTC. Residues: CASSRDRVDGYTF. The gene calls are TRBV7-9 and TRBJ1-2; TRBD1 agrees at 9 bases. Unmatched junction bases numbered 4, after V lost 5 bases and J lost 6 bases. Germline CDR1 is SEHNR and CDR2 is FQNEAQ (reference sequence). The CDR3 runs to 13 residues.

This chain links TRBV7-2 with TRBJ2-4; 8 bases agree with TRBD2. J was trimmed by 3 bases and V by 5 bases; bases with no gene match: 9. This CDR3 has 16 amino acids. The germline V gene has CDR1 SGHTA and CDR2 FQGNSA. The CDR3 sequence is CASSLIAGPDKNIQYF. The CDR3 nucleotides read TGTGCCAGCAGCCTCATAGCGGGACCCGACAAAAACATTCAGTACTTC. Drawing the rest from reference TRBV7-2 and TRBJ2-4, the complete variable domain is GAGVSQSPSNKVTEKGKDVELRCDPISGHTALYWYRQSLGQGLEFLIYFQGNSAPDKSGLPSDRFSAERTGGSVSTLTIQRTQQEDSAVYLCASSLIAGPDKNIQYFGAGTRLSVL.

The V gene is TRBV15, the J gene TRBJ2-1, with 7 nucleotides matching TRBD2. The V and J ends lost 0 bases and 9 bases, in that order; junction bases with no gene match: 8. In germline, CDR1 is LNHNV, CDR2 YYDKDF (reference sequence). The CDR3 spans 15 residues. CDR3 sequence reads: CATSRDLSSGREQFF. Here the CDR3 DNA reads TGTGCCACCAGCAGAGATCTCTCTAGCGGACGTGAGCAGTTCTTC.

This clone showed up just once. CDR3 residues: CASSVEDRSNYGYTF. CDR3 bases: TGTGCCAGCAGCGTAGAGGACAGGAGTAACTATGGCTACACCTTC. The rearrangement uses TRBV9 and TRBJ1-2; TRBD1 aligns across 7 bases. Germline CDR1 and CDR2: SGDLS and YYNGEE. The CDR3 covers 15 residues. The V and J ends lost 0 bases and 1 base, in that order; junction bases with no gene match: 3.

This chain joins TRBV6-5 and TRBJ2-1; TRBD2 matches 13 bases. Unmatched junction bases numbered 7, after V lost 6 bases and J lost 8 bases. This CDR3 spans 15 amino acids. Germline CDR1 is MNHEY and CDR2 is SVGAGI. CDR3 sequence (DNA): TGTGCCAGCAGCCGGACTAGCGGGAGTTGGGATGAGCAGTTCTTC. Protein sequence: CASSRTSGSWDEQFF.

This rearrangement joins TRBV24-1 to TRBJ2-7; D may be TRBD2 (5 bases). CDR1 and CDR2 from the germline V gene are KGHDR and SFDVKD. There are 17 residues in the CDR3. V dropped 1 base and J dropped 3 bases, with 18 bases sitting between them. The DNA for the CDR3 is TGTGCCACCAGTGATTTTTCCGGGGTCCTCCGAAACTACGAGCAGTACTTC. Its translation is CATSDFSGVLRNYEQYF.

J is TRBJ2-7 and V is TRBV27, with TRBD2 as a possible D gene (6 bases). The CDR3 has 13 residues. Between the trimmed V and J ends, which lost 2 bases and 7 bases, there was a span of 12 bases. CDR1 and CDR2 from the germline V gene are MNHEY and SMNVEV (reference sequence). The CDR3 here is CASSLLGSVEQYF. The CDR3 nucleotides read TGTGCCAGCAGTTTACTCGGGAGTGTAGAGCAGTACTTC.

The CDR3 DNA sequence: TGTGCCAGTAGCGTGGACTCGAGCTCTGGAAACACCATATATTTT. Protein: CASSVDSSSGNTIYF. This chain uses TRBV19 with TRBJ1-3; no reliable D call. The CDR3 sequence is 15 residues long. With 6 bases removed from V and 0 bases from J, the gap between germline ends came to 12 bases. CDR1 is LNHDA, CDR2 SQIVND, per germline (reference sequence).

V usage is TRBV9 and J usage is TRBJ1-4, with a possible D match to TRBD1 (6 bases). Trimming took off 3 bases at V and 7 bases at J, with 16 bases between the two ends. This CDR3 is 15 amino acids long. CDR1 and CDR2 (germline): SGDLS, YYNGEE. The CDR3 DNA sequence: TGTGCCAGCAGCGGCACAGGGTCGATCGGTGAAAAACTGTTTTTT. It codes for CASSGTGSIGEKLFF.

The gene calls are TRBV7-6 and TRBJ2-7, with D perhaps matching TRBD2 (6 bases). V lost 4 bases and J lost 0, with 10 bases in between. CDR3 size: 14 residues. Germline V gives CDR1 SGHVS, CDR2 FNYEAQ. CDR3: CASSSPGVSYEQYF. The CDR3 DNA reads TGTGCCAGCAGCTCTCCGGGGGTCTCCTACGAGCAGTACTTC.

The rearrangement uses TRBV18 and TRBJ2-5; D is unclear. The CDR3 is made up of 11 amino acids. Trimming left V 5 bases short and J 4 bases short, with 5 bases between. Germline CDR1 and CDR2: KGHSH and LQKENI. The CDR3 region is CASSSPETQYF. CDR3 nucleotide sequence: TGTGCCAGCTCATCTCCAGAGACCCAGTACTTC. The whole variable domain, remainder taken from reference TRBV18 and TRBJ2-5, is NAGVMQNPRHLVRRRGQEARLRCSPMKGHSHVYWYRQLPEEGLKFMVYLQKENIIDESGMPKERFSAEFPKEGPSILRIQQVVRGDSAAYFCASSSPETQYFGPGTRLLVL.

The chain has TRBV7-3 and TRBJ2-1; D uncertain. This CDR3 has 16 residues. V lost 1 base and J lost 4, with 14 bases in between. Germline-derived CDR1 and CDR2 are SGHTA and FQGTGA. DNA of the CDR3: TGTGCCAGCAGCTTAATGAGCCAGGTTGGATACAATGAGCAGTTCTTC. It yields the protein CASSLMSQVGYNEQFF.

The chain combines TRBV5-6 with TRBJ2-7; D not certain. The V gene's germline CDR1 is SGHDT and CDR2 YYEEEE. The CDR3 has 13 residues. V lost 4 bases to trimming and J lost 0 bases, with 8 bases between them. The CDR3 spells CASSVGYSYEQYF. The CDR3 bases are TGTGCCAGCAGCGTCGGTTACTCCTACGAGCAGTACTTC.

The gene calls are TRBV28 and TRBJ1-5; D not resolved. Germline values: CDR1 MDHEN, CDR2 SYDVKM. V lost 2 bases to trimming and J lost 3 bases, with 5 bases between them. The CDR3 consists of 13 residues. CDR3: CASSLPPNQPQHF. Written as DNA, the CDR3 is TGTGCCAGCAGTTTACCTCCCAATCAGCCCCAGCATTTT.